This TCR beta chain was obtained from a study of cytomegalovirus exposure and HLA in healthy donors. In the study overall: Genotyping showed 81% of fewer than 500 donors falling in the Caucasian-associated ancestry cluster. Points from the study as a whole: In vitro assays verified that three CMV-associated chains recognized CMV antigens specifically. Further analysis, carried out later, found HLA-associated TCR beta chains more clonally expanded than equally common other chains. A previous analysis found most TCR beta V segments productive roughly 90% or roughly 30% of the time.

In regard to this clone: The target antigen is unknown.

Use of 60 Vbeta and 13 Jbeta primers characterized the PCR. Sequenced by immunoSEQ multiplex PCR; TCRdb stores in-frame clones only, minus some. Of roughly 45,000 clones in the sample, around 77% were seen once. Trimming at V came to 0 bases and at J to 6 bases, leaving 3 bases not matched to a gene. Germline assignment: CDR1 SGHRS and CDR2 YFSETQ. The CDR3 runs 16 residues. The TCR sequence derives from a man aged 25-45 years in good health and CMV-seronegative. The chain uses TRBV5-1 and TRBJ2-5; 15 positions agree with TRBD2. The sequencing sample was made of PBMCs. CDR3 residues: CASSLAGLAGGKTQYF. The CDR3 coding sequence is TGCGCCAGCAGCTTGGCCGGACTAGCGGGAGGGAAGACCCAGTACTTC.